This TCR beta chain emerged from a study of control samples from healthy donors and cancer patients. Profiled with immunoSEQ multiplex PCR; TCRdb holds only in-frame clones, not every one. The table has 130,000 or so clones, under 90% seen once. Germline V gene data show CDR1 as LGHDT and CDR2 as YNNKEL (reference sequence). The V end was cut by 0 bases, the J end by 3 bases, with 11 bases between. The CDR3 runs to 15 residues. The chain combines TRBV3-1 (or the pseudogene TRBV3-2) with TRBJ1-1; D ambiguous. The clonotype comes from a man between 45 and 60 years old with head and neck cancer. The sequenced material came from PBMCs. In nucleotides, the CDR3 is TGTGCCAGCAGCCAAGAGTCACAAGGCCACACTGAAGCTTTCTTT. Protein product: CASSQESQGHTEAFF.